These 20 T cell receptor beta chains originate from one sample sequenced in a study of identical twins. MiXCR, run by TCRdb on the 5' RACE reads, gives a single entry per CDR3 protein. The table records 650,000 to 800,000 distinct CDR3 sequences, approximately 9% of them present only once. Another study also made use of these data, one on yellow fever vaccine responses in identical twins.

Material: PBMCs. The receptors were sampled from a woman aged 18-29 years in good health.

This clonotype has ten or more counts. The chain uses TRBV29-1 and TRBJ2-7, with 14 positions matching TRBD2. V lost 8 bases to trimming and J lost 2 bases; unmatched junction nucleotides: 23. The CDR3 is made up of 20 amino acids. CDR1 is SQVTM, CDR2 ANQGSEA, per germline. Written as DNA, the CDR3 is TGCAGCTGTAAGGGACAGGCAAATCCGGGACTAGCGGGGGCTACCTACGAGCAGTACTTC. It specifies CSCKGQANPGLAGATYEQYF.

This clonotype was seen ten or more times. V gene TRBV4-3 combines with J gene TRBJ2-3; 11 bases align to TRBD2. Germline values: CDR1 LGHNA, CDR2 YSLEER. The V and J ends lost 2 bases and 4 bases, in that order; junction bases with no gene match: 14. This CDR3 has 19 amino acids. Here the CDR3 reads CASSQNPLAGGRWADTQYF. For the CDR3, the DNA is TGCGCCAGCAGCCAAAACCCCCTAGCGGGGGGCCGATGGGCAGATACGCAGTATTTT.

At least ten counts were recorded for this clonotype. The V and J genes are TRBV18 and TRBJ2-1; D uncertain. Deletions cut 3 bases from V and 8 bases from J, with 5 bases between. Germline values: CDR1 KGHSH, CDR2 LQKENI. The length of the CDR3 is 11 residues. The CDR3 DNA reads as TGTGCCAGCTCACCCGCCGATGAGCAGTTCTTC. This codes for CASSPADEQFF.

The rearrangement links TRBV7-2 to TRBJ2-2; D is unclear. CDR3 length: 16 residues. Germline CDR1 and CDR2: SGHTA and FQGNSA. V lost 5 bases, J lost 5 bases, and 18 bases lay in between. The CDR3 DNA reads TGTGCCAGCAGCCTAATAGGCAGTCTTCTGACCGGGGAGCTGTTTTTT. Translated: CASSLIGSLLTGELFF.

This clonotype showed up many times. V usage is TRBV6-2 or TRBV6-3 and J usage is TRBJ2-2, with 11 bases that match TRBD2. Germline V gene lookup returns CDR1 MNHEY and CDR2 SVGEGT. The CDR3 consists of 21 residues. Trimming cost V 6 bases and J 4 bases; bases outside gene matches: 22. CDR3 sequence: CASSNRLGWTSGRRGTGELFF. The CDR3 region has the DNA TGTGCCAGCAGCAACCGGCTTGGGTGGACTAGCGGGCGAAGGGGCACCGGGGAGCTGTTTTTT.

This clonotype was picked up a small number of times. The chain joins TRBV29-1 to TRBJ2-3, with 7 bases that match TRBD2. This CDR3 contains 16 residues. Germline CDR1 SQVTM, CDR2 ANQGSEA. V shed 3 bases, J shed 4 bases, and the junction held 13 bases outside the gene matches. CDR3 nucleotides: TGCAGCGTTGACAGGGTAGAGCTAGCGGCTGCAGATACGCAGTATTTT. It translates to CSVDRVELAAADTQYF.

This clonotype showed up many times. The chain employs TRBV25-1 and TRBJ1-1, with D possibly being TRBD1 (5 bases). The CDR3 spans 14 residues. Trimming removed 1 base from V and 7 bases from J, with 13 bases in between. Germline-derived CDR1 and CDR2 are MGHDK and SYGVNS. Here the CDR3 DNA reads TGTGCCAGCAGTGAATTGGGGGGTGAGGGTGAAGCTTTCTTT. Protein product: CASSELGGEGEAFF.

This clonotype was counted many times. The chain links TRBV15 to TRBJ1-6; D is perhaps TRBD1 (6 bases). The V end was cut by 0 bases, the J end by 10 bases, with 13 bases between. The germline CDR1 and CDR2 sequences are LNHNV and YYDKDF (reference sequence). The CDR3 contains 15 residues. This CDR3 reads CATSRDRGAGSPLHF. For the CDR3, the DNA is TGTGCCACCAGCAGAGATCGGGGGGCGGGATCACCCCTCCACTTT.

This clonotype was seen a handful of times. This sequence joins TRBV27 and TRBJ2-7; the match to TRBD1 covers 9 bases. V lost 6 bases and J lost 4; bases outside the gene matches: 10. The CDR3 totals 15 residues. In germline, CDR1 is MNHEY, CDR2 SMNVEV (reference sequence). CDR3 bases: TGTGCCAGCAGCTCTACAGGGGGCGAGAGTTACGAGCAGTACTTC. Residues: CASSSTGGESYEQYF.

The CDR3 DNA is TGTGCCAGCAGCTCCGACCCGGGGGAACGCACAGATACGCAGTATTTT. Its protein product is CASSSDPGERTDTQYF. V usage is TRBV7-9 and J usage is TRBJ2-3, with TRBD2 as a possible D gene (6 bases). V shed 4 bases and J shed 1 base, with 15 bases lying between them. Germline V gene sequence: CDR1 SEHNR, CDR2 FQNEAQ (reference sequence). CDR3 length: 16 residues.

DNA of the CDR3: TGCGCCAGCAGCCCGACAGGAACTCACGGAAACACCATATATTTT. This codes for CASSPTGTHGNTIYF. This chain joins TRBV5-1 and TRBJ1-3, with D perhaps TRBD1 (6 bases). Trimming shortened V by 4 bases and J by 4 bases, and 15 bases separated the two germline ends. CDR1 SGHRS and CDR2 YFSETQ come from the germline V gene. The CDR3 has 15 amino acids.

The gene calls are TRBV11-1 and TRBJ2-3; TRBD2 agrees at 13 bases. This CDR3 has 18 amino acids. Trimming took 4 bases from V and 4 from J; bases not matched to a gene: 11. The germline CDR1 and CDR2 sequences are SGHAT and FQDESV (reference sequence). This CDR3 reads CASSSTLDGTSGADTQYF. The CDR3 nucleotides read TGTGCCAGCAGCTCTACGCTAGATGGGACTAGCGGGGCAGATACGCAGTATTTT.

This clonotype was observed a handful of times. The chain links TRBV7-8 to TRBJ1-4; TRBD1 matches 8 bases. CDR3 length: 15 residues. Germline CDR1 and CDR2: SGHVS and FQNEAQ. V shed 4 bases, J shed 6 bases, and the junction held 7 bases outside the gene matches. This CDR3 reads CASSSRQGTHEKLFF. The CDR3 nucleotides are TGTGCCAGCAGCTCCCGACAGGGGACACATGAAAAACTGTTTTTT.

At least ten counts were recorded for this clonotype. The chain recombines TRBV2 with TRBJ2-4; D uncertain. V was shortened by 10 bases and J by 3 bases, with 19 bases between the two germline ends. The CDR3 runs to 15 residues. From germline, CDR1 is SNHLY and CDR2 FYNNEI. CDR3 sequence: CATRAPGSYKNIQYF. In DNA, the CDR3 is TGTGCCACCCGAGCTCCAGGATCTTACAAAAACATTCAGTACTTC.

This chain uses TRBV30 with TRBJ1-4, with no clear D. Germline CDR1 GTSNPN, CDR2 SVGIG (reference sequence). Trimming cost V 4 bases and J 3 bases, with 9 bases left between them. CDR3 size: 13 residues. The CDR3 nucleotides are TGTGCCTGGACGGCGGGATCTAATGAAAAACTGTTTTTT. It yields the protein CAWTAGSNEKLFF.

V is TRBV28 and J is TRBJ2-7; 10 nucleotides line up with TRBD2. The length of the CDR3 is 15 residues. The V gene's germline CDR1 is MDHEN and CDR2 SYDVKM. The J segment lost 2 bases and the V segment lost 8 bases, leaving 9 bases of the junction unmatched. DNA for the CDR3: TGTGCCAGCCAGTGGGGACTAGCGTTGGCCTACGAGCAGTACTTC. Translating it yields CASQWGLALAYEQYF.

This clonotype has just a few counts. The V gene is TRBV30, the J gene TRBJ2-3; 9 nucleotides agree with TRBD1. Looked up from germline, CDR1 is GTSNPN and CDR2 is SVGIG (reference sequence). There are 16 residues in the CDR3. With 2 bases clipped from V and 2 bases from J, the junction kept 8 bases outside the gene matches. The DNA for the CDR3 is TGTGCCTGGAGTCTACCCCGGGACAGGGTCACAGATACGCAGTATTTT. Translated, it gives CAWSLPRDRVTDTQYF.

This clonotype was seen ten or more times. The CDR3 region is CASSYAGETDTQYF. DNA for the CDR3: TGTGCCAGCAGTTACGCGGGGGAAACAGATACGCAGTATTTT. The chain carries TRBV6-2 or TRBV6-3 and TRBJ2-3; TRBD2 aligns across 7 bases. The CDR3 is made up of 14 amino acids. Germline trimming cut 2 bases from V and 3 bases from J; bases unmatched to any gene: 2. Germline-derived CDR1 and CDR2 are MNHEY and SVGEGT.

This clonotype was seen many times. The chain carries TRBV10-3 and TRBJ1-1, with D hard to call. The CDR3 covers 14 residues. Per germline, CDR1 ENHRY and CDR2 SYGVKD. V lost 7 bases, J lost 2 bases, and 14 bases lay in between. This CDR3 is CAITSVVANTEAFF. Here the CDR3 DNA reads TGTGCCATCACCTCCGTAGTGGCAAACACTGAAGCTTTCTTT.

This chain joins TRBV20-1 and TRBJ2-6; perhaps TRBD1 as D (5 bases). The CDR3 loop spans 15 amino acids. V dropped 5 bases and J dropped 4 bases, with 15 bases sitting between them. Germline CDR1 and CDR2: DFQATT and SNEGSKA (reference sequence). CDR3 sequence (DNA): TGCAGTGCTGGCGTCAGGGCGTACGGGGCCAACGTCCTGACTTTC. Its translation: CSAGVRAYGANVLTF.